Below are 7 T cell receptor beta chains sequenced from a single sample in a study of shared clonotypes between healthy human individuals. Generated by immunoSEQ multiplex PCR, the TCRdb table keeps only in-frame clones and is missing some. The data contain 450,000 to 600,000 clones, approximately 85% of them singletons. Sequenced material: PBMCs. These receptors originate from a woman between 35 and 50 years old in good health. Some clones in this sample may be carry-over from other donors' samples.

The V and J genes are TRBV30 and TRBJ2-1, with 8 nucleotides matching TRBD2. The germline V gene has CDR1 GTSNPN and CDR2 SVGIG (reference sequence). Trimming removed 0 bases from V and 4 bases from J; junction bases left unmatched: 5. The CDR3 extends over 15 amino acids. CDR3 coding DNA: TGTGCCTGGAGTGTACTAGCGGAGGGGTACAATGAGCAGTTCTTC. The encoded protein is CAWSVLAEGYNEQFF.

CDR3: CASHDRTGDTGELFF. The CDR3 region has the DNA TGTGCCAGCCATGATCGGACAGGAGACACCGGGGAGCTGTTTTTT. The gene calls are TRBV7-3 and TRBJ2-2, with 7 bases aligning to TRBD1. V dropped 8 bases and J dropped 3; count of bases not matched to a gene: 9. Germline CDR1 is SGHTA and CDR2 is FQGTGA. The CDR3 is 15 residues long.

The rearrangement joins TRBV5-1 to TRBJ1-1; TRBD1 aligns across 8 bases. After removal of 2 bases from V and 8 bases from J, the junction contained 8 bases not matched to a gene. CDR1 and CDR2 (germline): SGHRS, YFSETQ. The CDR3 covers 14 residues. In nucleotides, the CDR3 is TGCGCCAGCAGCTTCCCTCAGGGGGCGGCCGAAGCTTTCTTT. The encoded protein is CASSFPQGAAEAFF.

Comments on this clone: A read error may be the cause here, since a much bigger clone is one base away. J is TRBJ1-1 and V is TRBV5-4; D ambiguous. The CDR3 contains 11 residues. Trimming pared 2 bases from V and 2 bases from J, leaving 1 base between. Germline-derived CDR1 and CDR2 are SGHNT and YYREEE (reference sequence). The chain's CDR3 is CASSFNTEAFF. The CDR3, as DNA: TGTGCCAGCAGCTTCAACACTGAAGCTTTCTTT.

CDR3 sequence: CASSFYETGGGEQFF. In DNA form, the CDR3 reads TGTGCCAGCAGCTTCTACGAGACGGGAGGGGGTGAGCAGTTCTTC. The chain has TRBV7-3 and TRBJ2-1; 8 nucleotides align to TRBD2. This CDR3 spans 15 amino acids. V lost 3 bases and J lost 9; bases outside the gene matches: 10. The V gene's germline CDR1 is SGHTA and CDR2 FQGTGA.

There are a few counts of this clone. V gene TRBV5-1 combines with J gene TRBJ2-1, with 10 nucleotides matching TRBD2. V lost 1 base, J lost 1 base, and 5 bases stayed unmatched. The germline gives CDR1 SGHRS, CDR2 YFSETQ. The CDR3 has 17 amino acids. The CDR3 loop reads CASSLQASGSSYNEQFF. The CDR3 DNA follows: TGCGCCAGCAGCTTGCAAGCTAGCGGGAGTTCCTACAATGAGCAGTTCTTC. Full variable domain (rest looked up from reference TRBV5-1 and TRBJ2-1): KAGVTQTPRYLIKTRGQQVTLSCSPISGHRSVSWYQQTPGQGLQFLFEYFSETQRNKGNFPGRFSGRQFSNSRSEMNVSTLELGDSALYLCASSLQASGSSYNEQFFGPGTRLTVL.

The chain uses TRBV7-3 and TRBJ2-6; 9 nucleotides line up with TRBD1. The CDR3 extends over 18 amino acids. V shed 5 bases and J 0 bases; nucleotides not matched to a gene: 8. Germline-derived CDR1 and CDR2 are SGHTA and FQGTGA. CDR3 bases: TGTGCCAGCAGCCCCAGGGACAGGGCAAGCTCTGGGGCCAACGTCCTGACTTTC. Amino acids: CASSPRDRASSGANVLTF.